The clone carrying this TCR beta chain was seen a handful of times. The method was immunoSEQ multiplex PCR; TCRdb's version includes in-frame clones alone and lacks a portion of them. The sample lists over 2 million clones, approximately 95% occurring once. This specimen belongs to a study of shared clonotypes between healthy human individuals. Study details: CD8 memory received one plate per donor, CD8 naive two, CD4 memory three and CD4 naive three.

The sequenced sample consisted of naive CD4+ T cells sorted from blood. The subset denotes: CD45RA+ positively selected. The receptor's source is a man between 18 and 35 years old in good health.

In DNA form, the CDR3 reads TGTGCCAGCAGCTTACCTACAGGGGTACCCCTCCACTTT. Protein product: CASSLPTGVPLHF. The J gene is TRBJ1-6, the V gene TRBV7-2; 7 nucleotides agree with TRBD1. The CDR3 length is 13 residues. Losses at the gene ends were 2 bases for V and 12 bases for J; bases not matched to a gene: 4. The germline V gene has CDR1 SGHTA and CDR2 FQGNSA.